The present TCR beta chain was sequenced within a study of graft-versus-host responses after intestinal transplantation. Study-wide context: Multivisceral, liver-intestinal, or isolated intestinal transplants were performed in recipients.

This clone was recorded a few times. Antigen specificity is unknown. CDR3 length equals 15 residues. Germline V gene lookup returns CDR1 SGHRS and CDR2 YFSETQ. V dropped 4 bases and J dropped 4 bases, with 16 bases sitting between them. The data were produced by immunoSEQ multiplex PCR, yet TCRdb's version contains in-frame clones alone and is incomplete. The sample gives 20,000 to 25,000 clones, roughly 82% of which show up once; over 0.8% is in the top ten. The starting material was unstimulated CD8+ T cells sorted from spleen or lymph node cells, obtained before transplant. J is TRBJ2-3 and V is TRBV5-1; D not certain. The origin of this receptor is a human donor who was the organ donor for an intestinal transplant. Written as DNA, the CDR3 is TGCGCCAGCAGCCCTCCGGGCCTATACCCAGATACGCAGTATTTT. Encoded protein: CASSPPGLYPDTQYF.